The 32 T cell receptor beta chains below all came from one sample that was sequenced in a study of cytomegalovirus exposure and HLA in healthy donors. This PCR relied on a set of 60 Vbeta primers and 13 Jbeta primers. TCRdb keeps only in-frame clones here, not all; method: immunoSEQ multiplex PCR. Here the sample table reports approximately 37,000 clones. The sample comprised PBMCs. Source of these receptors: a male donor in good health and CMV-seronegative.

The CDR3 protein is CASNRGTEETQYF. CDR3 sequence (DNA): TGTGCCAGCAATCGCGGGACAGAAGAGACCCAGTACTTC. The rearrangement uses TRBV6-5 and TRBJ2-5; maybe TRBD1 (7 bases). The CDR3 sequence is 13 residues long. V lost 7 bases and J lost 3, with 12 bases in between. Per the germline V gene, CDR1 is MNHEY and CDR2 is SVGAGI.

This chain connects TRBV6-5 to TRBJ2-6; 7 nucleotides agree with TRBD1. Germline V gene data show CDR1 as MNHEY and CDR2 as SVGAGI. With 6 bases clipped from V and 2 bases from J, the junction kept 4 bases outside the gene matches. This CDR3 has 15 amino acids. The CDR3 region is CASRTDRAGANVLTF. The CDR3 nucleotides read TGTGCCAGCAGAACTGACAGGGCTGGGGCCAACGTCCTGACTTTC.

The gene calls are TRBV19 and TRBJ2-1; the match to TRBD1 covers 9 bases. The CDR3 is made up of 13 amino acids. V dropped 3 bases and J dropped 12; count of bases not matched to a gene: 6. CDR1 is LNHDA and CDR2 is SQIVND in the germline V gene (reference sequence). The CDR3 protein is CASSITGGIWQFF. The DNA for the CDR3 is TGTGCCAGTAGTATCACAGGGGGCATTTGGCAGTTCTTC.

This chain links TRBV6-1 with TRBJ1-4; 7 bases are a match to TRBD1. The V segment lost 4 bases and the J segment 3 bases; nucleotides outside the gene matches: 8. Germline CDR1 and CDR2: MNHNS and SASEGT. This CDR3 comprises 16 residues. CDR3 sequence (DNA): TGTGCCAGCAGTGGACGACAGGGAACCCCTAATGAAAAACTGTTTTTT. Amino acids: CASSGRQGTPNEKLFF.

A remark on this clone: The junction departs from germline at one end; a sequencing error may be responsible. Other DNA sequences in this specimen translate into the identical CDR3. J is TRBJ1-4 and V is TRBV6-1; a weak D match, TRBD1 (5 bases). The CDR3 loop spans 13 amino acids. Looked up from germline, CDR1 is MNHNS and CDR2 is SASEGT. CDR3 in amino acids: CATEGRRDEKLFF. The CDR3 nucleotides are TGCGCCACCGAGGGGAGGAGGGATGAAAAACTGTTTTTT.

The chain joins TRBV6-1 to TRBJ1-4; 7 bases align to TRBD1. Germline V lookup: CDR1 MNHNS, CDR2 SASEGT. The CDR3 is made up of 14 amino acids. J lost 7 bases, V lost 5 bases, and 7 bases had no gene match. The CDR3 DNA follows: TGTGCCAGCAGTTCGTCAGGGGGTAGTGAAAAACTGTTTTTT. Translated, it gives CASSSSGGSEKLFF.

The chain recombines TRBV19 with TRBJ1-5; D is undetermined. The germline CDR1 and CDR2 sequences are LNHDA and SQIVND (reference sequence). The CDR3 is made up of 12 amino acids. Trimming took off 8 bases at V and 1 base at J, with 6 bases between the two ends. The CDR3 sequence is CASRESNQPQHF. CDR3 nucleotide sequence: TGTGCCAGTCGTGAGAGCAATCAGCCCCAGCATTTT.

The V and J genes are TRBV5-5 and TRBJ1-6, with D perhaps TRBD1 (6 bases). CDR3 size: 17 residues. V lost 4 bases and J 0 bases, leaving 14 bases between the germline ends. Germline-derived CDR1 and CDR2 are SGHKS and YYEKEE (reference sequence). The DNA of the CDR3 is TGTGCCAGCAGCCCCAGGACAGCTAGCTCCTATAATTCACCCCTCCACTTT. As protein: CASSPRTASSYNSPLHF.

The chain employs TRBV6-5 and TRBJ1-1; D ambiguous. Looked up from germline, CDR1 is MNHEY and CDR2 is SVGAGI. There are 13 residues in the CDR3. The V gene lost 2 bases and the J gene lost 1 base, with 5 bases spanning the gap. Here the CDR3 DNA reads TGTGCCAGCAGTTACGGCCAGAACACTGAAGCTTTCTTT. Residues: CASSYGQNTEAFF.

This chain's CDR3 is CASSQKTGGYGGYTF. The CDR3 DNA is TGTGCCAGCAGCCAAAAGACAGGGGGCTACGGTGGCTACACCTTC. The V and J genes are TRBV27 and TRBJ1-2, with 10 bases fitting TRBD1. V was pared by 6 bases and J by 7 bases, with 11 bases of the junction left unmatched. Per the germline V gene, CDR1 is MNHEY and CDR2 is SMNVEV (reference sequence). CDR3 length equals 15 residues.

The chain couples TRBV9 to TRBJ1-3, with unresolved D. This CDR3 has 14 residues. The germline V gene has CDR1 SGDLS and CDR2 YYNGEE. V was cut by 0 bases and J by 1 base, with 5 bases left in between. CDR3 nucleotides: TGTGCCAGCAGCGTAGGACTTTCTGGAAACACCATATATTTT. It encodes CASSVGLSGNTIYF. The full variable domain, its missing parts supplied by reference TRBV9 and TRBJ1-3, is DSGVTQTPKHLITATGQRVTLRCSPRSGDLSVYWYQQSLDQGLQFLIQYYNGEERAKGNILERFSAQQFPDLHSELNLSSLELGDSALYFCASSVGLSGNTIYFGEGSWLTVV.

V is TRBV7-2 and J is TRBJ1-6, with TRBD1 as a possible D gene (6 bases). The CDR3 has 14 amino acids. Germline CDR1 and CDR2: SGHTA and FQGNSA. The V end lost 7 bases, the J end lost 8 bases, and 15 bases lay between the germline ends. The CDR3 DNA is TGTGCCAGCACCGTTAGGGGGATTGATTCACCCCTCCACTTT. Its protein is CASTVRGIDSPLHF.

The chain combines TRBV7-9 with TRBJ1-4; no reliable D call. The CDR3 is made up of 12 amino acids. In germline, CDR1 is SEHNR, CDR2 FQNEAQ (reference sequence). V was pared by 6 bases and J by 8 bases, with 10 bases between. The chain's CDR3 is CASSVSLEKLFF. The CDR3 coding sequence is TGTGCCAGCAGTGTCTCGTTAGAAAAACTGTTTTTT.

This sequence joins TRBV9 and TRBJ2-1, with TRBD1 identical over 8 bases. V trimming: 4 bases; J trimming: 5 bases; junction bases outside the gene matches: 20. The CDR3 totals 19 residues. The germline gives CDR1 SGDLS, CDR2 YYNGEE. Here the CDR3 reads CASSPRGVSQGGPNNEQFF. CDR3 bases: TGTGCCAGCAGCCCACGGGGAGTTTCACAGGGGGGACCGAACAATGAGCAGTTCTTC.

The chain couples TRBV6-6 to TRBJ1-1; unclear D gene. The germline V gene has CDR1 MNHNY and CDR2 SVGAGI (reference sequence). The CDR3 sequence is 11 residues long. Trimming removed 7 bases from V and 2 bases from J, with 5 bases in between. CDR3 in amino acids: CASKQNTEAFF. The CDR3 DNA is TGTGCCAGCAAGCAAAACACTGAAGCTTTCTTT.

CDR3: CASSPSLNEQFF. The DNA of the CDR3 is TGTGCCAGCAGCCCTTCCTTGAATGAGCAGTTCTTC. V usage is TRBV9 and J usage is TRBJ2-1; D not certain. V was clipped by 4 bases and J by 7 bases, with 9 bases between them. The CDR3 spans 12 residues. The germline V gene has CDR1 SGDLS and CDR2 YYNGEE.

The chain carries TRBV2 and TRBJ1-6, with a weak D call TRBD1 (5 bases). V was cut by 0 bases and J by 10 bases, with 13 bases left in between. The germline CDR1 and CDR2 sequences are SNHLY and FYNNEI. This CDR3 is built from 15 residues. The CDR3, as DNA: TGTGCCAGCAGTGAAGCGCTTGGGGCTAGATCACCCCTCCACTTT. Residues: CASSEALGARSPLHF. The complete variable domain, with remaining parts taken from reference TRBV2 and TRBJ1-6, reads EPEVTQTPSHQVTQMGQEVILRCVPISNHLYFYWYRQILGQKVEFLVSFYNNEISEKSEIFDDQFSVERPDGSNFTLKIRSTKLEDSAMYFCASSEALGARSPLHFGNGTRLTVT.

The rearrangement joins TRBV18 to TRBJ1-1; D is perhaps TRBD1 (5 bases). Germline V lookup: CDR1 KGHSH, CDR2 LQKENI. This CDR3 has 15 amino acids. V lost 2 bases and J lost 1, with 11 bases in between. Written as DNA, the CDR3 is TGTGCCAGCTCACCAGGTGGCGGGGCGAACACTGAAGCTTTCTTT. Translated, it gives CASSPGGGANTEAFF.

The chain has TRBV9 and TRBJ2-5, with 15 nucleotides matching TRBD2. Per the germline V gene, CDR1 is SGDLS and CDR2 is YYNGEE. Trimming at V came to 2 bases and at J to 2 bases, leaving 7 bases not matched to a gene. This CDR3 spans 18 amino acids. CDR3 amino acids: CASSVGLAGGPTQETQYF. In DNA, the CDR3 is TGTGCCAGCAGCGTGGGACTAGCGGGGGGCCCAACACAAGAGACCCAGTACTTC.

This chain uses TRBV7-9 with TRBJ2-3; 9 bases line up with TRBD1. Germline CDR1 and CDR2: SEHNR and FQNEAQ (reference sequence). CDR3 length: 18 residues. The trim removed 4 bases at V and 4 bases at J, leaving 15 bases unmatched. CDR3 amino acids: CASSSLHAYRGRADTQYF. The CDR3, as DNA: TGTGCCAGCAGCTCCTTACACGCCTACAGGGGGCGGGCAGATACGCAGTATTTT.

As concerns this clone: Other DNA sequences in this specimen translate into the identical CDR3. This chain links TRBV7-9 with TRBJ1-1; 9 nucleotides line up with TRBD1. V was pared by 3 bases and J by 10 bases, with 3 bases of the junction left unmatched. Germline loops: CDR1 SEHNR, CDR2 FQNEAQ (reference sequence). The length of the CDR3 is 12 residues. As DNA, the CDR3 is TGTGCCAGCAGCTTGGGGACAGGGAGAGCTTTCTTT. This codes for CASSLGTGRAFF.

CDR3 sequence (DNA): TGTGCCATCAGCGGCAGCCCGGAGGATGGCTACACCTTC. The encoded protein is CAISGSPEDGYTF. The chain carries TRBV10-3 and TRBJ1-2; D uncertain. Trimming cost V 6 bases and J 6 bases, with 14 bases left between them. Germline values: CDR1 ENHRY, CDR2 SYGVKD. The CDR3 length is 13 residues.

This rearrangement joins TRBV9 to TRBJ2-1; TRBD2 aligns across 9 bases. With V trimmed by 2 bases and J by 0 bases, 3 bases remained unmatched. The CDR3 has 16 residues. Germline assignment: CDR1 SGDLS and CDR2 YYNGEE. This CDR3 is CASSVSGGNSYNEQFF. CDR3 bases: TGTGCCAGCAGCGTCAGCGGGGGGAACTCCTACAATGAGCAGTTCTTC.

The CDR3 region is CASSFSTGEDSPLHF. The DNA for the CDR3 is TGTGCCAGCAGTTTTTCGACAGGGGAGGACTCACCCCTCCACTTT. The chain joins TRBV2 to TRBJ1-6; 8 bases map to TRBD1. Germline CDR1 and CDR2: SNHLY and FYNNEI. V lost 5 bases, J lost 10 bases, and 10 bases stayed unmatched. This CDR3 is 15 amino acids long.

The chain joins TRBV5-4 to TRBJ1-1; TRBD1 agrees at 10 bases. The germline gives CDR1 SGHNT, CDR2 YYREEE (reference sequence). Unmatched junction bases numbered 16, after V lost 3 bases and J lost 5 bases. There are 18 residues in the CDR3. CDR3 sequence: CASSSRTPGQGFGTEAFF. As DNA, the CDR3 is TGTGCCAGCAGCTCCCGAACCCCGGGACAGGGGTTTGGGACTGAAGCTTTCTTT. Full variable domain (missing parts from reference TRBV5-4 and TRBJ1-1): ETGVTQSPTHLIKTRGQQVTLRCSSQSGHNTVSWYQQALGQGPQFIFQYYREEENGRGNFPPRFSGLQFPNYSSELNVNALELDDSALYLCASSSRTPGQGFGTEAFFGQGTRLTVV.

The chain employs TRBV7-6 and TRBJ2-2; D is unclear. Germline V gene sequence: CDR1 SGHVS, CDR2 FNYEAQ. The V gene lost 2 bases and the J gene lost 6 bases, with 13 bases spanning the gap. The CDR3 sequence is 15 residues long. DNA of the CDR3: TGTGCCAGCAGCTTACCCGTGGCCTCGTCCGGGGAGCTGTTTTTT. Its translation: CASSLPVASSGELFF.

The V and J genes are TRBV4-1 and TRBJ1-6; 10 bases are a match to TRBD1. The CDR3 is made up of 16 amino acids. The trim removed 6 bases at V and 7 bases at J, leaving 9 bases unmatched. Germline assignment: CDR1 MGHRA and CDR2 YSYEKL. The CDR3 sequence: CASRLVQGQGNSPLHF. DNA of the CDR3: TGCGCCAGCAGACTCGTTCAGGGACAGGGGAATTCACCCCTCCACTTT.

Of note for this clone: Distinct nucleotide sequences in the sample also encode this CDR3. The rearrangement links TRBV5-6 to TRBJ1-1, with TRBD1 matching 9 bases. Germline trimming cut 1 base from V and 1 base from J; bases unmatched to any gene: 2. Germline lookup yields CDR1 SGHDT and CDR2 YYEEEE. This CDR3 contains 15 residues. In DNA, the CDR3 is TGTGCCAGCAGCTTGACAGGGGGCAAGAACACTGAAGCTTTCTTT. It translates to CASSLTGGKNTEAFF.

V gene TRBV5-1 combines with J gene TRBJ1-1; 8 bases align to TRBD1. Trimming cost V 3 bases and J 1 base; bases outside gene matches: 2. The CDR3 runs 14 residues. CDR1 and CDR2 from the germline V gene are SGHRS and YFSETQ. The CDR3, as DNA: TGCGCCAGCAGCTCGGACAGGGAGAACACTGAAGCTTTCTTT. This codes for CASSSDRENTEAFF. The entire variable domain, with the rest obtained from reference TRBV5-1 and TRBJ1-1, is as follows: KAGVTQTPRYLIKTRGQQVTLSCSPISGHRSVSWYQQTPGQGLQFLFEYFSETQRNKGNFPGRFSGRQFSNSRSEMNVSTLELGDSALYLCASSSDRENTEAFFGQGTRLTVV.

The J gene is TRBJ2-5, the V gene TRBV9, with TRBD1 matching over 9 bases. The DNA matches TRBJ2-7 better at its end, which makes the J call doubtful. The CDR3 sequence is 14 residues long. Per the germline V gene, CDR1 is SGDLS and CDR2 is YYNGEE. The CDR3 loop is CASSASQGANEQYF. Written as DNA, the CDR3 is TGTGCCAGCAGCGCTTCACAGGGGGCAAACGAGCAGTACTTC.

The CDR3 protein is CASSLTRDTYEQYF. The CDR3 DNA reads as TGTGCCAGCAGCCTAACAAGGGACACCTACGAGCAGTACTTC. V is TRBV7-9 and J is TRBJ2-7; D may be TRBD1 (6 bases). The CDR3 totals 14 residues. The ends were cut back, 5 bases at V and 2 bases at J, with 13 bases in the middle. Germline CDR1 SEHNR, CDR2 FQNEAQ (reference sequence).

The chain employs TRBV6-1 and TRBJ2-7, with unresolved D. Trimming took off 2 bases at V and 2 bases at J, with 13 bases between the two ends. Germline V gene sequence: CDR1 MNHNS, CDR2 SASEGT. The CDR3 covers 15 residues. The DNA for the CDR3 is TGTGCCAGCAGTGAACTCTACGAGAGAGCCTACGAGCAGTACTTC. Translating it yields CASSELYERAYEQYF.